The rows below give T cell receptor beta chains drawn from one sample of a study of blood T cell repertoires in COVID-19. This table comes from immunoSEQ multiplex PCR, and its TCRdb copy is limited to in-frame clones, with some not included. In the table there are approximately 75,000 clones, approximately 86% of which are singletons. Sequencing was done on a sample of peripheral blood. The receptors come from a man older than 75 with COVID-19, enrolled during active disease. Both conserved end residues are part of each CDR3. D genes are given only for firm matches. Part of the rows lack a size; the others show once, few, many or a class for expanded clones.

j_call v_call clone_size d_call cdr3_nt cdr3_aa
TRBJ2-7 TRBV11-3 medium-sized TRBD2 TGTGCCAGCAGGGCTAGCGGGGTTGGAGAGCAGTACTTC CASRASGVGEQYF
TRBJ2-1 TRBV27 . . TGTGCCAGCAGTTTGGCAGGGGTCAATGAGCAGTTCTTC CASSLAGVNEQFF
TRBJ1-1 TRBV19 . TRBD1 TGTGCCAGTAGTATTGGGTACTCGGGACAGCGAGCGAACACTGAAGCTTTCTTT CASSIGYSGQRANTEAFF
TRBJ2-5 TRBV19 . . TGTGCCAGTAGTGGGGAGGAGACCCAGTACTTC CASSGEETQYF
TRBJ1-2 TRBV19 once . TGTGCCAGTAGTAAAGAACCAGGGCCCCGCGACTATGGCTACACCTTC CASSKEPGPRDYGYTF
TRBJ1-1 TRBV7-9 . . TGTGCCAGCAGCTTGGCCGGAGGTAACACTGAAGCTTTCTTT CASSLAGGNTEAFF
TRBJ2-3 TRBV9 few . TGTGCCAGCAGCGTACGGTCGGGGAGCACAGATACGCAGTATTTT CASSVRSGSTDTQYF
TRBJ2-1 TRBV5-1 . . TGCGCCAGCAGCTGGAGCCAGGGGGGCAATGAGCAGTTCTTC CASSWSQGGNEQFF
TRBJ1-6 TRBV5-4 . TRBD1 TGTGCCAGCAGCTCGACAGGGCGCTCACCCCTCCACTTT CASSSTGRSPLHF
TRBJ2-7 TRBV5-8 . . TGTGCCAGCAGCCACGGGACACCTAAGCAGTACTTC CASSHGTPKQYF
TRBJ2-7 TRBV5-1 . . TGCGCCAGCAGCTTGGACAACTCCTACGAGCAGTACTTC CASSLDNSYEQYF
TRBJ2-5 TRBV2 . TRBD2 TGTGCCAGCAGTTTAAGCGGGACGGGGACCCAGTACTTC CASSLSGTGTQYF
TRBJ1-1 TRBV7-9 . . TGTGCCAGCAGCTTCGCGGAGAACACTGAAGCTTTCTTT CASSFAENTEAFF
TRBJ2-7 TRBV7-6 few . TGTGCCAGCAGCTTCAGACACCAGGACGAGCAGTACTTC CASSFRHQDEQYF
TRBJ1-2 TRBV19 . . TGTGCCAGTAGTATAGGGACTAGGGGCTACACCTTC CASSIGTRGYTF
TRBJ1-5 TRBV19 . TRBD1 TGTGCCAGTAGTCTCCGACAGGGGATTACCAATCAGCCCCAGCATTTT CASSLRQGITNQPQHF
TRBJ2-7 TRBV7-9 . TRBD1 TGTGCCAGCAGCTGGATGGACAGGGGTCAGTACTTC CASSWMDRGQYF
TRBJ1-1 TRBV18 few . TGTGCCAGCTCACCATGGAGACAGGATGAAGCTTTCTTT CASSPWRQDEAFF
TRBJ1-2 TRBV5-6 . . TGTGCCAGCAGCCCGTACTTTCCGGTGCCCTCCTATGGCTACACCTTC CASSPYFPVPSYGYTF
TRBJ1-2 TRBV4-1 . TRBD1 TGCGCCAGCAGCCAAGGGGGGACAGATAACTATGGCTACACCTTC CASSQGGTDNYGYTF
TRBJ2-3 TRBV6-5 once . TGTGCCAGCGCAGGTTGGGGGCCGAGCACAGATACGCAGTATTTT CASAGWGPSTDTQYF
TRBJ2-1 TRBV2 . . TGTGCCGGAACAGGGACGAGTTCCTACAATGAGCAGTTCTTC CAGTGTSSYNEQFF
TRBJ2-7 TRBV19 . . TGTGCCAGTAGTCACCGGGTGAACTACGAGCAGTACTTC CASSHRVNYEQYF
TRBJ1-4 TRBV4-1 . TRBD1 TGCGCCAGCAGCCTCCATTCCGGGACAGGCGCCGGAAAACTGTTTTTT CASSLHSGTGAGKLFF
TRBJ2-1 TRBV6-5 . . TGTGCCGGCAGTCCTCCTCTGACTAGAAACAATGAGCAGTTCTTC CAGSPPLTRNNEQFF
TRBJ1-2 TRBV10-3 . . TGTGCCACCACCCGGGTGTCAGATTCTAACTATGGCTACACCTTC CATTRVSDSNYGYTF